This entry describes one T cell receptor beta chain. Its specificity is unknown. Data came from immunoSEQ multiplex PCR; TCRdb stores just in-frame clones and leaves some out. Of about 70,000 clones in the sample, 94% were seen once. This specimen comes from a study of graft-versus-host responses after intestinal transplantation. Study background: Recipients were given multivisceral, liver-intestinal, or isolated intestinal transplants. The recipients all started with anti-thymocyte globulin induction and then took tacrolimus and steroids for roughly 3 years.

The CDR3 runs to 18 residues. With 1 base removed from V and 4 bases from J, the gap between germline ends came to 23 bases. Germline CDR1 SQVTM, CDR2 ANQGSEA. This chain joins TRBV29-1 and TRBJ2-1; perhaps TRBD1 as D (7 bases). Sequenced here: unstimulated CD8+ T cells sorted from spleen or lymph node cells, sampled before intestinal transplant. The origin of this receptor is a human donor who received an intestinal transplant. CDR3 region: CSVEGQGGKGGNYNEQFF. The CDR3 coding sequence is TGCAGCGTTGAAGGACAGGGCGGGAAAGGCGGAAATTACAATGAGCAGTTCTTC.